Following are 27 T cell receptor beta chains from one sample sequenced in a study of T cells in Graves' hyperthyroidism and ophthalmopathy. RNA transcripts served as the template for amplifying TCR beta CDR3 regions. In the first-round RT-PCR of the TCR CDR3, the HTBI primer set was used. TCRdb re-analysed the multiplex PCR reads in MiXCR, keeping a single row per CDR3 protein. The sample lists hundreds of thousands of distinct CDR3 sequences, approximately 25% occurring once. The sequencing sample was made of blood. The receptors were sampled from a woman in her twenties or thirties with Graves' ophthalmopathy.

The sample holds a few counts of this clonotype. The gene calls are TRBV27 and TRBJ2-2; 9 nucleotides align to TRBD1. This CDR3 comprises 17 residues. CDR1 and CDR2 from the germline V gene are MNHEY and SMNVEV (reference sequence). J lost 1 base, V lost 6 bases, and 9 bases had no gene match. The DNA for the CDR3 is TGTGCCAGCAGCTGGGACAGGGATACGGTGAACACCGGGGAGCTGTTTTTT. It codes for CASSWDRDTVNTGELFF.

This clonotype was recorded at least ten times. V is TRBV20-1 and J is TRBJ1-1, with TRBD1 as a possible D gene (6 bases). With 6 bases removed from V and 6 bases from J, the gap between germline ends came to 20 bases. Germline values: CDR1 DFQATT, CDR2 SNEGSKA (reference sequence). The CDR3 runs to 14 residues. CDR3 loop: CSASEQGPGAEAFF. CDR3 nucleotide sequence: TGCAGTGCGAGTGAACAGGGACCGGGGGCTGAAGCTTTCTTT.

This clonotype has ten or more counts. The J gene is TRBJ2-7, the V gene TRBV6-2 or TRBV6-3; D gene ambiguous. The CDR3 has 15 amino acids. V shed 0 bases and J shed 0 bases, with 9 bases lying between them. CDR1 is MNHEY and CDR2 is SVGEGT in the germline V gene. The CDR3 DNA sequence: TGTGCCAGCAGTTACTCGATACACGTCTCCTACGAGCAGTACTTC. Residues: CASSYSIHVSYEQYF.

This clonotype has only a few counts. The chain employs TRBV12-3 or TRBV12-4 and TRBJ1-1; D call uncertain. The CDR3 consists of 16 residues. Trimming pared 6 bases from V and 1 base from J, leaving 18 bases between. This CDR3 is CASSPMPGPANTEAFF. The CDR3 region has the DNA TGTGCCAGCAGCCCCATGCCCGGTCCCGCGAACACTGAAGCTTTCTTT.

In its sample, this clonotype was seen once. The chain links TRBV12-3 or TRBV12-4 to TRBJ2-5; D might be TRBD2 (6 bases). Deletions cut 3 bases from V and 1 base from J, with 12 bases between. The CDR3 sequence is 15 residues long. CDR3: CASSFVRDSQETQYF. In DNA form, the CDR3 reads TGTGCCAGCAGTTTTGTCCGGGACTCCCAAGAGACCCAGTACTTC.

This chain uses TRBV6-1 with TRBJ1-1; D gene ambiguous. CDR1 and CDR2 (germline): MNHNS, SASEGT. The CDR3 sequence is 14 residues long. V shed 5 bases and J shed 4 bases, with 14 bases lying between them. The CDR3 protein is CASSLFVDSTEAFF. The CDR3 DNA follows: TGTGCCAGCAGTCTCTTTGTGGATTCCACTGAAGCTTTCTTT.

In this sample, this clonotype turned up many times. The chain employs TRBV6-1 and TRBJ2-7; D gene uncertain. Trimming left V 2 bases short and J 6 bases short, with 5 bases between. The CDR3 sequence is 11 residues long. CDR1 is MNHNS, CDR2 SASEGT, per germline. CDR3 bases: TGTGCCAGCAGTGAAAGGTTCGAGCAGTACTTC. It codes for CASSERFEQYF.

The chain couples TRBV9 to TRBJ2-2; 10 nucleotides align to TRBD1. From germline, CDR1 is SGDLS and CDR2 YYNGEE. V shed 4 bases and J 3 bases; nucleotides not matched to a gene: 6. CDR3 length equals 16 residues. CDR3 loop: CASSPRDRGDTGELFF. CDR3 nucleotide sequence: TGTGCCAGCAGCCCCCGGGACAGGGGCGACACCGGGGAGCTGTTTTTT.

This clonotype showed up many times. CDR3 amino acids: CASSLVYGYSTDTQYF. DNA of the CDR3: TGTGCCAGCAGCTTAGTGTACGGTTATAGCACAGATACGCAGTATTTT. The chain has TRBV11-2 and TRBJ2-3; no firm D call. In germline, CDR1 is SGHAT, CDR2 FQNNGV. CDR3 size: 16 residues. V gave up 1 base and J gave up 0 bases, with 11 bases separating them.

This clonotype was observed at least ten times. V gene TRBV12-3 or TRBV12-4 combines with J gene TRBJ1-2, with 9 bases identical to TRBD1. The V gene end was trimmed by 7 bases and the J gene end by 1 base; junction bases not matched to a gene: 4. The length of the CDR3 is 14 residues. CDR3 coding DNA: TGTGCCAGCACCCTGACAGGGGGTAACTATGGCTACACCTTC. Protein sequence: CASTLTGGNYGYTF.

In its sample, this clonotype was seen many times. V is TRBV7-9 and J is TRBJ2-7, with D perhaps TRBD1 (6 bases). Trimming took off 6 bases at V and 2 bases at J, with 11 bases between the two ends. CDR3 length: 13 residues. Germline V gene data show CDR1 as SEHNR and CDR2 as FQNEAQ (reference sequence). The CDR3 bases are TGTGCCAGCAGGGGGGACAACACCTACGAGCAGTACTTC. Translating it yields CASRGDNTYEQYF.

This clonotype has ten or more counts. The DNA of the CDR3 is TGTGCCAGCAGACCTCGGACTAGCGGGGGCCTCTCCTACGAGCAGTACTTC. It is translated as CASRPRTSGGLSYEQYF. This chain connects TRBV11-1 to TRBJ2-7; 13 positions agree with TRBD2. CDR3 length equals 17 residues. V dropped 6 bases and J dropped 0; count of bases not matched to a gene: 8. Germline V gives CDR1 SGHAT, CDR2 FQDESV (reference sequence).

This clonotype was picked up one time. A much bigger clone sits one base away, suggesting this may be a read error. Here the CDR3 reads CGSSRRGQNGYTF. CDR3 sequence (DNA): TGTGGCAGCAGCAGAAGGGGGCAAAATGGCTACACCTTC. This rearrangement joins TRBV7-2 to TRBJ1-2; 7 bases line up with TRBD1. Germline CDR1 SGHTA, CDR2 FQGNSA. This CDR3 is built from 13 residues.

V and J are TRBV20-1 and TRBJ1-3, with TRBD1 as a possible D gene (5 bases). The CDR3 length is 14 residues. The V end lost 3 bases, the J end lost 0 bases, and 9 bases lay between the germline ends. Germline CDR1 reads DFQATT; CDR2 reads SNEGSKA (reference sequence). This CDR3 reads CSARDTNSGNTIYF. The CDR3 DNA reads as TGCAGTGCTAGGGACACAAACTCTGGAAACACCATATATTTT.

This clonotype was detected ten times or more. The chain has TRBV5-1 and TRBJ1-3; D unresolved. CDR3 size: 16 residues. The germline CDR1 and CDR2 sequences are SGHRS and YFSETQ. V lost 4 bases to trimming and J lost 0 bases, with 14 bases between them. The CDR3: CASSSTGLHSGNTIYF. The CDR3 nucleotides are TGCGCCAGCAGCAGTACCGGACTCCACTCTGGAAACACCATATATTTT. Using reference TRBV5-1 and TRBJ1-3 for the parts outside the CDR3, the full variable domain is KAGVTQTPRYLIKTRGQQVTLSCSPISGHRSVSWYQQTPGQGLQFLFEYFSETQRNKGNFPGRFSGRQFSNSRSEMNVSTLELGDSALYLCASSSTGLHSGNTIYFGEGSWLTVV.

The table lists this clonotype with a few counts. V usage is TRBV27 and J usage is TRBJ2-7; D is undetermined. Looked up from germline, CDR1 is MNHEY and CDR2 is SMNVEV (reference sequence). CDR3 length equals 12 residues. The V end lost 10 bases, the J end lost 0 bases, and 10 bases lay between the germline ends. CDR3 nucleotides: TGTGCCACCACTGACAACTCCTACGAGCAGTACTTC. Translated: CATTDNSYEQYF.

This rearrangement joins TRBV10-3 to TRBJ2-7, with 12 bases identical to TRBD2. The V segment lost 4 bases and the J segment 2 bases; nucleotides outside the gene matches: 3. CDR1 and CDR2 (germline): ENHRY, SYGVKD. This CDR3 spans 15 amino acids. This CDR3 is CAISAGLAGTYEQYF. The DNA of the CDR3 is TGTGCCATCAGTGCCGGACTAGCGGGGACCTACGAGCAGTACTTC.

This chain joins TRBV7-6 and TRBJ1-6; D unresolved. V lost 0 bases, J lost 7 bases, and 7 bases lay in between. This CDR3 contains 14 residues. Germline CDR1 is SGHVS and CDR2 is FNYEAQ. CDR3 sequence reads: CASSLAQWNSPLHF. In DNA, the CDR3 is TGTGCCAGCAGCTTAGCCCAGTGGAATTCACCCCTCCACTTT.

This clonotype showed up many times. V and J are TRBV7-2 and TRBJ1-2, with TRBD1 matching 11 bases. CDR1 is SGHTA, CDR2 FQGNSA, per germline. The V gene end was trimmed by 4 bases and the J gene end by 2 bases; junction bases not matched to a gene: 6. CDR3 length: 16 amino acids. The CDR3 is CASSSGQGAVNYGYTF. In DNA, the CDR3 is TGTGCCAGCAGCTCCGGACAGGGGGCAGTGAACTATGGCTACACCTTC. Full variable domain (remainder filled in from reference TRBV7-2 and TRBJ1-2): GAGVSQSPSNKVTEKGKDVELRCDPISGHTALYWYRQSLGQGLEFLIYFQGNSAPDKSGLPSDRFSAERTGGSVSTLTIQRTQQEDSAVYLCASSSGQGAVNYGYTFGSGTRLTVV.

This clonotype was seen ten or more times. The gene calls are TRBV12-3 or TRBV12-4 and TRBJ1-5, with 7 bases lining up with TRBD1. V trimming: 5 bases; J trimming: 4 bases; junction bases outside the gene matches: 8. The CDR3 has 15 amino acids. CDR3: CASSPRDSPNQPQHF. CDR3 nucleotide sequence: TGTGCCAGCAGTCCAAGGGACAGCCCAAATCAGCCCCAGCATTTT.

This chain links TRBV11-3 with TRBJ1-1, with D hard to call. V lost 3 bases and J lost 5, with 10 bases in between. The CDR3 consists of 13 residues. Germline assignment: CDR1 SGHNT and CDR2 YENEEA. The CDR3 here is CASSFLPVTEAFF. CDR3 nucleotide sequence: TGTGCCAGCAGCTTTCTCCCAGTTACTGAAGCTTTCTTT.

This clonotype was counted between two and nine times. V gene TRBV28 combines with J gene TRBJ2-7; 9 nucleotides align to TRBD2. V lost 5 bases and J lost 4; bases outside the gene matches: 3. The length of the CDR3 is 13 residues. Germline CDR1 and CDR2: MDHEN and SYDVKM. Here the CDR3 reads CASSGSGSYEQYF. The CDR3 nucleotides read TGTGCCAGCAGTGGTAGCGGGAGTTACGAGCAGTACTTC.

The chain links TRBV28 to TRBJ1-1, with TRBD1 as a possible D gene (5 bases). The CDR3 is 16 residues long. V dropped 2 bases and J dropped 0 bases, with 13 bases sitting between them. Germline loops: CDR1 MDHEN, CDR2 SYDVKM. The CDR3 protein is CASSLLGVEVNTEAFF. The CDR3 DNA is TGTGCCAGCAGTTTACTGGGGGTGGAAGTGAACACTGAAGCTTTCTTT.

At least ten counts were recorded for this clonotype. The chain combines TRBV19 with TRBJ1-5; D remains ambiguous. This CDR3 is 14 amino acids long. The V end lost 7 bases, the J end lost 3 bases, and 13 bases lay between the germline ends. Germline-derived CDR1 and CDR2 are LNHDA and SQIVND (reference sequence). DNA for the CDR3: TGTGCCAGTAATCACCGGGAAGACAATCAGCCCCAGCATTTT. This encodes CASNHREDNQPQHF.

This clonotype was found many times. CDR3 sequence reads: CASSLMAGVGAFF. CDR3 DNA sequence: TGTGCCAGCAGCTTGATGGCCGGCGTCGGGGCTTTCTTT. V usage is TRBV5-5 and J usage is TRBJ1-1; no definite D call. The CDR3 has 13 residues. With 1 base removed from V and 11 bases from J, the gap between germline ends came to 15 bases. Germline V gene sequence: CDR1 SGHKS, CDR2 YYEKEE (reference sequence).

The CDR3 bases are TGTGCCAGCAGCTTTAGTATTTGGGGGGGGGCGTCGGAAGGCCACACCTTC. This translates into CASSFSIWGGASEGHTF. J is TRBJ1-2 and V is TRBV11-2, with a tentative D call TRBD1 (6 bases). The CDR3 loop spans 17 amino acids. V gave up 3 bases and J gave up 12 bases, with 29 bases separating them. CDR1 and CDR2 (germline): SGHAT, FQNNGV.

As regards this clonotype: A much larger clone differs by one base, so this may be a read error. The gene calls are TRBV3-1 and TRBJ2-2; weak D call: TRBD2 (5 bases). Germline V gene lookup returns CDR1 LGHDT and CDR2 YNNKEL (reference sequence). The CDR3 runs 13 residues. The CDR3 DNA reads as TGTGCCAGCAGCGGAGACTACTCCGGGGAGCTGTGTTTT. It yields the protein CASSGDYSGELCF.